The sequence of this TCR beta chain was determined in a study of T cell responses to AZD1222 COVID-19 vaccine. With respect to this clone: Different DNA sequences within this sample yield the same CDR3.

This table comes from immunoSEQ multiplex PCR, and its TCRdb copy is limited to in-frame clones, with some not included. The sample contains about 150,000 clones, 85% to 95% of which appear only once. This CDR3 has 15 residues. J was trimmed by 3 bases and V by 4 bases; bases with no gene match: 2. CDR1 is SGHRS, CDR2 YFSETQ, per germline. The receptor was derived from an adult in good health. This chain connects TRBV5-1 to TRBJ2-2; 11 positions agree with TRBD2. The source material was peripheral blood, sampled on day 0 of AZD1222 vaccination. As DNA, the CDR3 is TGCGCCAGCAGCGTGGGACTAGCGGACACCGGGGAGCTGTTTTTT. It codes for CASSVGLADTGELFF.